This TCR beta chain comes out of a study of cytomegalovirus exposure and HLA in healthy donors. Regarding the study as a whole: In all likelihood, a cluster of highly shared sequence variants was a sequencing artifact.

It was with 60 Vbeta and 13 Jbeta primers that the PCR ran. The protocol was immunoSEQ multiplex PCR, while the TCRdb copy is restricted to in-frame clones and leaves out a portion. This sample has some 150,000 clones; around 80% occur once, and the top ten carry less than 1%. About this clone: As yet, its antigen is unknown.

The CDR3 totals 15 residues. Per the germline V gene, CDR1 is KGHSH and CDR2 is LQKENI. V shed 3 bases, J shed 5 bases, and the junction held 10 bases outside the gene matches. The sample was PBMCs. The rearrangement links TRBV18 to TRBJ2-7, with TRBD1 matching 7 bases. The clonotype originates from a female donor in good health and CMV-seronegative. CDR3 sequence reads: CASSPRDRTPHEQYF. In DNA, the CDR3 is TGTGCCAGCTCACCCAGGGACAGAACGCCCCACGAGCAGTACTTC.